This passage covers 3 T cell receptor beta chains from one sample sequenced in a study of beta chain features in type 1 diabetes. Study-level results: Shorter TCRB CDR3s, moderately but significantly so, were found in Type 1 diabetes patients in all four CD4+ subsets.

Expressed TCRB transcripts were sequenced because the isolated RNA had all been reverse transcribed beforehand. This table comes from immunoSEQ multiplex PCR, and its TCRdb copy is limited to in-frame clones, with some not included. The sample has approximately 170,000 clones; under 9.5% are singletons. Their antigens remain unidentified. Sequencing was carried out using central memory CD4+ T cells from blood. These receptors originate from a man between 18 and 35 years old with type 1 diabetes.

The gene calls are TRBV5-6 and TRBJ1-2, with TRBD1 identical over 9 bases. The V segment lost 4 bases and the J segment 14 bases; nucleotides outside the gene matches: 6. Per the germline V gene, CDR1 is SGHDT and CDR2 is YYEEEE. The CDR3 has 11 residues. CDR3: CASSPGTGSTF. The CDR3 DNA reads TGTGCCAGCAGCCCCGGGACAGGGAGTACCTTC.

In this sample, this clone turned up a few times. The chain combines TRBV19 with TRBJ1-1; 7 bases map to TRBD1. Looked up from germline, CDR1 is LNHDA and CDR2 is SQIVND (reference sequence). There are 15 residues in the CDR3. V was pared by 4 bases and J by 0 bases, with 5 bases of the junction left unmatched. The CDR3 sequence is CASSSRQGMNTEAFF. As DNA, the CDR3 is TGTGCCAGTAGTAGTCGACAGGGAATGAACACTGAAGCTTTCTTT.

The rearrangement links TRBV30 to TRBJ2-5; 10 positions match TRBD2. Germline-derived CDR1 and CDR2 are GTSNPN and SVGIG (reference sequence). This CDR3 has 15 residues. V gave up 2 bases and J gave up 5 bases; unmatched junction bases: 8. In DNA, the CDR3 is TGTGCCTGGAGTAGTAGCGGGGGGCCGCAGGAGACCCAGTACTTC. Its translation: CAWSSSGGPQETQYF.